What follows are 29 T cell receptor beta chains derived from one specimen sequenced in a study of T cells expressing NK-cell markers. No DNA is given; TCRdb re-called the 5' RACE reads and lists each CDR3 protein once. Seen in this sample are 300,000 to 450,000 distinct CDR3 sequences; the ten most common clones hold around 5.3%. The specimen sequenced was blood T cells: a sorted CD56 or NKG2C T cell subset, CD4+ or CD8+ T cells, or bulk PBMC T cells (not recorded which). These TCRs come from a man aged 18-75 years in good health.

The chain employs TRBV5-1 and TRBJ1-4. The V gene's germline CDR1 is SGHRS and CDR2 YFSETQ. The CDR3 totals 16 residues. CDR3 sequence: CASSRTAGTTNEKLFF.

CDR3 loop: CASSLSPGLNSYEQYF. The rearrangement links TRBV27 to TRBJ2-7; absent DNA, TCRdb's TRBD2 call cannot be checked. CDR3 length equals 16 residues. Looked up from germline, CDR1 is MNHEY and CDR2 is SMNVEV (reference sequence).

The J gene is TRBJ2-1, the V gene TRBV6-5; the TCRdb D gene call, TRBD2, has no DNA to confirm it. The CDR3 has 18 amino acids. In germline, CDR1 is MNHEY, CDR2 SVGAGI. CDR3 loop: CASSYHQYWSGGGNEQFF.

The chain combines TRBV5-1 with TRBJ2-2; as DNA is missing, the TRBD1 call by TCRdb cannot be tested. The CDR3 runs 16 residues. Germline V gene lookup returns CDR1 SGHRS and CDR2 YFSETQ. The CDR3 spells CASSLGQGAFAGELFF.

The chain recombines TRBV9 with TRBJ2-1; there is no DNA to check the TCRdb D call of TRBD2. CDR3 length: 13 residues. Germline-derived CDR1 and CDR2 are SGDLS and YYNGEE. CDR3 in amino acids: CASSVELAGEQFF. The whole variable domain, remainder taken from reference TRBV9 and TRBJ2-1, is DSGVTQTPKHLITATGQRVTLRCSPRSGDLSVYWYQQSLDQGLQFLIQYYNGEERAKGNILERFSAQQFPDLHSELNLSSLELGDSALYFCASSVELAGEQFFGPGTRLTVL.

This chain links TRBV28 with TRBJ1-1; the TRBD1 assignment by TCRdb is unverifiable without DNA. In germline, CDR1 is MDHEN, CDR2 SYDVKM. The CDR3 sequence is 14 residues long. CDR3 in amino acids: CASSTGGAGEPAFF.

This chain's CDR3 is CASRRGGTDTQYF. The chain carries TRBV5-5 and TRBJ2-3; checking the TCRdb D call of TRBD1 is not possible without DNA. Germline V gene lookup returns CDR1 SGHKS and CDR2 YYEKEE (reference sequence). This CDR3 has 13 residues.

V usage is TRBV4-2 and J usage is TRBJ2-7; the TCRdb call, TRBD1, lacks DNA for checking. The CDR3 length is 14 residues. CDR1 is LGHNA, CDR2 YNFKEQ, per germline. The CDR3 sequence is CASSLGDRDYEQYF.

The CDR3 spells CAISDRAGLAKNIQYF. The V call is TRBV10-3, the J call TRBJ2-4. Germline V gene lookup returns CDR1 ENHRY and CDR2 SYGVKD. CDR3 length: 16 residues.

V and J are TRBV5-1 and TRBJ1-4; lacking DNA, the TRBD1 call made by TCRdb goes unchecked. CDR3 length: 16 amino acids. Germline values: CDR1 SGHRS, CDR2 YFSETQ. The CDR3 loop reads CASSDETGATNEKLFF. Based on the CDR3 plus reference TRBV5-1 and TRBJ1-4, the full variable domain is KAGVTQTPRYLIKTRGQQVTLSCSPISGHRSVSWYQQTPGQGLQFLFEYFSETQRNKGNFPGRFSGRQFSNSRSEMNVSTLELGDSALYLCASSDETGATNEKLFFGSGTQLSVL.

The rearrangement links TRBV5-1 to TRBJ2-2; TCRdb proposes TRBD1, but this gene call is untestable without DNA. The CDR3 extends over 18 amino acids. Per the germline V gene, CDR1 is SGHRS and CDR2 is YFSETQ. The CDR3 protein is CASSPIGQGDFGTGELFF. Combining the CDR3 with reference TRBV5-1 and TRBJ2-2 gives the whole variable domain KAGVTQTPRYLIKTRGQQVTLSCSPISGHRSVSWYQQTPGQGLQFLFEYFSETQRNKGNFPGRFSGRQFSNSRSEMNVSTLELGDSALYLCASSPIGQGDFGTGELFFGEGSRLTVL.

The chain links TRBV4-1 to TRBJ2-5. The CDR3 is made up of 15 amino acids. Per germline, CDR1 MGHRA and CDR2 YSYEKL. Here the CDR3 reads CASSQGDTFFKTQYF.

The chain uses TRBV6-1 and TRBJ2-1; the D call from TCRdb, TRBD2, cannot be confirmed without DNA. CDR1 and CDR2 from the germline V gene are MNHNS and SASEGT. The CDR3 extends over 14 amino acids. The CDR3 sequence: CAISTSGAYNEQFF.

The chain employs TRBV3-1 and TRBJ2-2; checking the TCRdb D call of TRBD1 is not possible without DNA. This CDR3 comprises 15 residues. The germline CDR1 and CDR2 sequences are LGHDT and YNNKEL (reference sequence). The chain's CDR3 is CASSQKQGWIGELFF.

The chain recombines TRBV12-5 with TRBJ2-2; TCRdb picks TRBD1, but there is no DNA to check that call. This CDR3 has 18 amino acids. The V gene's germline CDR1 is LGHNT and CDR2 FRNRAP. The CDR3 sequence: CASGLSGRTGGRSGELFF.

The rearrangement uses TRBV19 and TRBJ2-7; TCRdb gives TRBD1 as the D gene, but with no DNA this cannot be confirmed. CDR3 size: 16 residues. The germline CDR1 and CDR2 sequences are LNHDA and SQIVND (reference sequence). The CDR3 spells CASSPAVRTGGVEQYF.

The chain employs TRBV5-1 and TRBJ1-5; the TCRdb D gene call, TRBD1, has no DNA to confirm it. The CDR3 is 14 amino acids. CDR1 is SGHRS and CDR2 is YFSETQ in the germline V gene. The CDR3 sequence is CASSLDPGIQPQHF. Full variable domain (rest looked up from reference TRBV5-1 and TRBJ1-5): KAGVTQTPRYLIKTRGQQVTLSCSPISGHRSVSWYQQTPGQGLQFLFEYFSETQRNKGNFPGRFSGRQFSNSRSEMNVSTLELGDSALYLCASSLDPGIQPQHFGDGTRLSIL.

V and J are TRBV20-1 and TRBJ2-3. The germline CDR1 and CDR2 sequences are DFQATT and SNEGSKA (reference sequence). The length of the CDR3 is 13 residues. CDR3 residues: CSAPTTLTDTQYF.

The rearrangement links TRBV19 to TRBJ2-1; no DNA is available, so the TRBD1 call from TCRdb remains unchecked. The V gene's germline CDR1 is LNHDA and CDR2 SQIVND (reference sequence). The CDR3 spans 16 residues. This CDR3 is CASSISGRYSYNEQFF.

The rearrangement joins TRBV7-9 to TRBJ1-2. There are 14 residues in the CDR3. Germline V CDR1 and CDR2: SEHNR, FQNEAQ (reference sequence). The CDR3 sequence: CASSLAAGEDGYTF.

The chain joins TRBV11-1 to TRBJ2-7; TCRdb designates TRBD1, a call that cannot be tested without DNA. The CDR3 is 14 residues long. The germline gives CDR1 SGHAT, CDR2 FQDESV (reference sequence). The CDR3 is CASSSRGQFYEQYF.

The chain couples TRBV18 to TRBJ1-1; without DNA, the TCRdb call of TRBD1 cannot be checked. The CDR3 spans 13 residues. Germline V gene data show CDR1 as KGHSH and CDR2 as LQKENI. The CDR3 loop is CASSQVTGMEAFF.

This sequence joins TRBV14 and TRBJ1-1. The CDR3 totals 14 residues. Per the germline V gene, CDR1 is SGHDN and CDR2 is FVKESK. The CDR3: CASSQVKMNTEAFF.

The rearrangement joins TRBV23-1 to TRBJ2-2; no DNA is available, so the TRBD1 call from TCRdb remains unchecked. TRBV23-1 is filed as an ORF, its function uncertain. This CDR3 comprises 15 residues. The CDR3 sequence: CASSTPPRFTGELFF.

The genes are TRBV27 and TRBJ2-1; TCRdb's assignment of TRBD2 cannot be checked, as there is no DNA. The CDR3 loop spans 15 amino acids. The germline CDR1 and CDR2 sequences are MNHEY and SMNVEV (reference sequence). CDR3 loop: CASSLGGLARNEQFF.

The J gene is TRBJ2-1, the V gene TRBV7-2; the D call of TRBD1 rests on TCRdb alone, since no DNA is present to check it. This CDR3 is built from 16 residues. Germline assignment: CDR1 SGHTA and CDR2 FQGNSA. CDR3 region: CASSASGGSPLGEQFF.

The chain uses TRBV27 and TRBJ2-5. The CDR3 loop spans 13 amino acids. Per germline, CDR1 MNHEY and CDR2 SMNVEV (reference sequence). The CDR3 loop is CASSHQTTETQYF.

The chain recombines TRBV12-3 or TRBV12-4 with TRBJ2-1; with no DNA, the TCRdb D assignment of TRBD1 cannot be verified. The CDR3 contains 19 residues. The CDR3 loop is CASSRTGADSGRSYNEQFF.

The rearrangement uses TRBV6-5 and TRBJ2-2; TCRdb designates TRBD2, a call that cannot be tested without DNA. The CDR3 spans 15 residues. Germline assignment: CDR1 MNHEY and CDR2 SVGAGI. This CDR3 reads CASSYVGPNTGELFF.